This section outlines one T cell receptor (beta chain) sequence together with its context. Its matching antigen is unknown. The data were obtained in a study of CD8+ T cells in alopecia areata. Notes on the study in general: Clonality exceeded that of normal scalp in lesional scalp, most notably in alopecia totalis/universalis. TCR sharing was clearer in mice than between patients, perhaps partly owing to patient HLA diversity.

Indicated treatment: oral pan-JAK inhibitor, 5-10 mg twice daily. Alopecia areata patients provided lesional scalp punch biopsies and peripheral blood, both collected for the study. CDR3 length: 17 amino acids. Per the germline V gene, CDR1 is MNHEY and CDR2 is SMNVEV (reference sequence). Trimming took 5 bases from V and 1 from J, leaving 20 bases between them. RNA was extracted and reverse transcribed into cDNA as the sequencing template. Libraries were prepared by immunoSEQ multiplex PCR; TCRdb keeps only in-frame clonotypes and omits some of them. The table has about 190,000 clones, around 58% seen once; the top ten hold 10% to 15%.

Sample: CD8+ T cells sorted from blood, taken at week 24, from a patient treated with tofacitinib. The TCR originated in a human donor with alopecia areata. The chain combines TRBV27 with TRBJ1-1; D call uncertain. The CDR3 region is CASSLPPREAGNTEAFF. In DNA form, the CDR3 reads TGTGCCAGCAGTCTTCCCCCCCGGGAGGCGGGGAACACTGAAGCTTTCTTT.